Listed here is a single TCR beta chain. This CDR3 contains 15 residues. Per germline, CDR1 SGHTA and CDR2 FQGNSA. V was clipped by 2 bases and J by 7 bases, with 18 bases between them. The PCR was carried out with 60 Vbeta primers and 13 Jbeta primers. This table comes from immunoSEQ multiplex PCR, and its TCRdb copy is limited to in-frame clones, with some not included. The sample shows 180,000 or so clones, approximately 67% of them seen only once. The data were taken from a study of cytomegalovirus exposure and HLA in healthy donors. Study-wide background: Among the roughly 400 genotyped donors, about 81% were placed in the Caucasian-associated ancestry cluster.

The clonotype originates from a man in his forties in good health and CMV-seronegative. The rearrangement joins TRBV7-2 to TRBJ2-7, with D unclear. The sequenced sample consisted of PBMCs. The CDR3 bases are TGTGCCAGCAGCTTAATTGCCCCCGCGGTTTGGGAGCAGTACTTC. Residues: CASSLIAPAVWEQYF.